This record looks at one TCR beta chain sequence and its context. Its antigen has not been determined. Within one base of it there is no much larger clone, and no base qualities were kept. V and J are trimmed by 5 bases and 5 bases, and the gene matches miss 9 bases of the junction. From its cysteine to its phenylalanine, the CDR3 spans 16 amino acids. The sequence is cut down to CDR3 DNA, 48 bases in frame from base 1. High-throughput TCR beta sequencing profiled peripheral blood CD8+ and CD4+ T cells from healthy donors, Susac syndrome patients and multiple sclerosis patients. The Susac syndrome patients fulfilled recently defined diagnostic criteria for either definite or probable disease. Bulk CD8+ and CD4+ T cells were purified magnetically by negative isolation, whereas CD8+ TEMRA cells were enriched by FACS. Blood was drawn into EDTA tubes, processed within 24 hours, and PBMCs were isolated by density gradient centrifugation. PBMCs destined for TCR sequencing were cryopreserved in liquid nitrogen and later thawed in a 37 °C water bath. A purity of at least 90% was achieved for sorted or isolated CD4+, CD8+ and CD8+ TEMRA cells.

This specimen belongs to a study of CD8 T cells in Susac syndrome (dated by TCRdb to the late 2010s). For the wider study: Of the Susac syndrome patients who were sequenced, roughly 6 had clinically active disease and roughly eight were in clinical remission. Susac syndrome patients were therapy-naive, on corticosteroids (some also receiving IVIg), or on IVIg alone at blood withdrawal. Whether CD8+ T cell activation and differentiation in Susac syndrome was antigen driven was tested using repertoire sequencing. Clonality of the CD8+ T cell repertoire was compared between eleven to twelve healthy donors, approximately 14 Susac syndrome patients and roughly 16 multiple sclerosis patients.

Study-level results and caveats: Clonal expansion was seen in Susac syndrome CD8+ repertoires, peaking in CD8+ TEMRA cells and being greater in clinically active patients than in remitting ones. The number of individuals in the TCR sequencing and HLA analysis was acknowledged as relatively small. Looking at Susac-specific public clones, the researchers identified 15 to 20 in the total CD8+ repertoire and about 5 in the CD8+ TEMRA repertoire.

RNA was extracted using the RNeasy kit, and roughly 0.5 to 1 microgram was reverse transcribed with random hexamers. TCR beta CDR3 regions were amplified with the immunoSEQ multiplex PCR assay covering 54 Vbeta and 13 Jbeta segments. Bias from PCR amplification was corrected by using a synthetic template baseline for primer optimization and for computational correction. Processing in the source paper ran as follows. Reads were annotated to V, D and J genes according to IMGT and were analyzed with immunoSEQ Analyzer, with only productive sequences retained. To calculate clonality, Shannon entropy was normalized by log2 of the number of productive unique sequences and then subtracted from one. For each patient and control, public and private clones were evaluated within the 100 most prevalent clones. A clone was defined as Susac-specific if it was absent from the healthy and MS cohorts, from over a thousand published viral clones and from other ImmuneACCESS disease sequences. TCRdb itself trimmed the public reads at Q25 with fastp, ran MiXCR and retained productive beta chains. Identical CDR3 proteins give one entry, which carries the most common genes and DNA. These V and J calls originate from TCRdb's pipeline instead of the authors' own analysis. Present in this sample are about 110,000 distinct CDR3 sequences, less than 95% of which were seen just once. 0.41% of the sample lies in the top ten.

The sample was CD8+ T cells from PBMCs. The TCR sequence derives from a human donor with Susac syndrome. The chain joins TRBV12-3 or TRBV12-4 to TRBJ2-1, with 10 bases in between that match TRBD1. The DNA sequence reads TGTGCCAGCAGTCCCACAGACAGGGGGCTGGACAATGAGCAGTTCTTC. Translated, this gives CASSPTDRGLDNEQFF.